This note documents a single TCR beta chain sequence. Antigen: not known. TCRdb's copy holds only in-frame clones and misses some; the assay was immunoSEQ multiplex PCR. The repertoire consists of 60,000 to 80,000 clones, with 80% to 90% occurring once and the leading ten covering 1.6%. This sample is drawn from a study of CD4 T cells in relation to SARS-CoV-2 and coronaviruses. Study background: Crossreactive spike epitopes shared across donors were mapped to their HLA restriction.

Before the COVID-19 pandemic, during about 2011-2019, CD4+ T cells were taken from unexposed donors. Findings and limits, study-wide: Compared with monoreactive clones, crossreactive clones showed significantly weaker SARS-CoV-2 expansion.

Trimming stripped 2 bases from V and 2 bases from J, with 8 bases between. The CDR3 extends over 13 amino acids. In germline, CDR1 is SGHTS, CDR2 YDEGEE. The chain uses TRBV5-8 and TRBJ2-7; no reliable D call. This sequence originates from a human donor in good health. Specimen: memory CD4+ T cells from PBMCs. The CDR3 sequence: CASSFGSPYEQYF. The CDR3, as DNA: TGTGCCAGCAGCTTTGGGTCACCCTACGAGCAGTACTTC.